This note documents a single T cell receptor beta chain sequence. Antigen unknown. The data derive from a study of T-cell reconstitution after alpha-beta-depleted transplantation in children. TCRbeta library construction was performed incorporating unique molecular identifiers. TCRdb redid the calling of the PCR reads with MiXCR, one entry per CDR3 protein. The sample includes about 210,000 distinct CDR3 sequences, about 15% seen only once; the top ten take about two fifths. Study-level findings and limits: Expanded graft clones numbering several hundred reportedly gave rise to alpha-beta T cells about two months after transplant. From newly produced T cells came most of the T-cell counts and diversity one year after transplant. TCRbeta diversity was high at day 60 in some patients (a result of surviving recipient T cells and thymic progenitors).

From germline, CDR1 is SGHTA and CDR2 FQGNSA. V lost 3 bases to trimming and J lost 2 bases; unmatched junction nucleotides: 4. CDR3 length: 14 residues. The source was PBMCs, mostly from graft donor cells, collected 360 days after TCRalphabeta/CD19-depleted stem cell transplant. This rearrangement joins TRBV7-2 to TRBJ2-7; 7 nucleotides align to TRBD1. The clonotype comes from a male patient under 10 years old who had a stem cell transplant for acute lymphoblastic leukemia, so the T cells may come from the graft donor. This CDR3 is CASSFNRGTYEQYF. CDR3 in DNA: TGTGCCAGCAGCTTTAACAGGGGTACCTACGAGCAGTACTTC.